Detailed here is one T cell receptor beta chain. Its antigen specificity is not known. The input lacks base qualities; no much larger clone sits a single base away. Set within a cohort of healthcare workers in London, UK, this nested case-control study involved weekly PCR testing of nasopharyngeal swabs along with blood sampling. Healthcare workers were recruited during the week of the UK lockdown, between 23 and 31 March 2020, and followed weekly for up to about 15 weeks. The receptor library was made with 5' RACE. The sample was run on a NextSeq 500. In the TCR library protocol, unique molecular identifiers were attached to individual cDNA molecules to correct for PCR bias and sequencing error. Sequencing covered both TCR alpha and beta chains, and within each sample the abundances of alpha and beta sequences were tightly co-correlated. For the original study's pipeline: V gene, J gene and CDR3 annotation of TCR sequences was performed with Decombinator V4. TCRs were defined as expanded if a significant change between any two time points was detected under a Poisson model with p below 0.0001. TCR abundances were normalised to the total number of TCRs sequenced per sample and were expressed as counts per million. TRAV1-2 paired with TRAJ12, TRAJ20 or TRAJ33 defined MAIT TCRs, while TRAV10 paired with TRAJ18 defined iNKT TCRs. VDJdb, accessed 1 November 2021, was searched for CMV, EBV and SARS-CoV-2 annotated TCRs, with TCRs annotated for multiple antigens excluded. TCRdb's own reprocessing of the public reads used fastp at Q25 and MiXCR and kept productive beta chains. Rows with a matching CDR3 protein are joined into one entry that keeps the most common DNA and genes. TCRdb assigned the V and J calls; the authors' analysis was not used. This sample gives about 83,000 distinct CDR3 sequences in total; approximately 14% of them show up just once. The biggest ten clones account for 1.4% of the sample.

The CDR3 runs 14 amino acids, cysteine and phenylalanine included. Just CDR3 DNA is preserved here, 42 bases in frame from base 1. The junction shows trimming of 5 bases on V and 7 bases on J, plus 15 bases between the germline ends. CDR1 is given as SGHTA and CDR2 as FQGNSA, both from the germline V gene. The sample comes from a study of early T cells in non-severe SARS-CoV-2 infection (dated by TCRdb to the early 2020s). Study-level background: Because TCR sequencing was done on bulk RNA from unsorted whole blood, the alpha and beta chains could not be paired. Broader findings and caveats from the paper: Matching against VDJdb was skewed toward anti-spike CD8 responses, likely underestimated virus-specific expansions, and missed private and CD4 specificities.

The rearrangement joined TRBV7-2 to TRBJ1-5; TRBD1 is possibly the D segment (5 matching bases). Specimen: whole blood. The clonotype originates from an adult who was a healthcare worker with PCR-confirmed SARS-CoV-2 infection or an uninfected control (not recorded which). The DNA is TGTGCCAGCAGCGCAGACGGGGGTACGCAGCCCCAGCATTTT. It codes for CASSADGGTQPQHF.